A single sample is the source of the 16 T cell receptor beta chains below, sequenced in a study of cytotoxic CD8 clonotypes in ibrutinib-treated CLL. Only in-frame clones appear in the TCRdb table, and some are missing; sequencing was by immunoSEQ multiplex PCR. The sample shows 20,000 to 30,000 clones, 65% to 80% of them seen only once. Here the sequenced sample was PBMCs, taken after 12 months of ibrutinib treatment. These receptors all come from a human donor with chronic lymphocytic leukemia.

This chain links TRBV30 with TRBJ1-1, with D unresolved. The CDR3 covers 11 residues. CDR1 and CDR2 (germline): GTSNPN, SVGIG (reference sequence). V shed 5 bases and J shed 9 bases, with 13 bases lying between them. CDR3 DNA sequence: TGTGCCTGGCGCCGGAACGACCAAGCTTTCTTT. Its protein product is CAWRRNDQAFF. The whole variable domain, filled in from reference TRBV30 and TRBJ1-1, reads SQTIHQWPATLVQPVGSPLSLECTVEGTSNPNLYWYRQAAGRGLQLLFYSVGIGQISSEVPQNLSASRPQDRQFILSSKKLLLSDSGFYLCAWRRNDQAFFGQGTRLTVV.

The CDR3 coding sequence is TGTGCCAGCAGTGAAGGTCCCGGGTGGGCTTTCTTT. It codes for CASSEGPGWAFF. The gene calls are TRBV2 and TRBJ1-1; D is ambiguous. This CDR3 region has 12 residues. Trimming took off 1 base at V and 11 bases at J, with 11 bases between the two ends. Looked up from germline, CDR1 is SNHLY and CDR2 is FYNNEI.

The rearrangement links TRBV19 to TRBJ2-5; possibly TRBD1 for D (7 bases). V lost 6 bases and J 4 bases, leaving 15 bases between the germline ends. Germline CDR1 is LNHDA and CDR2 is SQIVND (reference sequence). CDR3 length equals 14 residues. The CDR3, as DNA: TGTGCCAGTAGCCCTGCTCAGGGGGGAGAGACCCAGTACTTC. Protein product: CASSPAQGGETQYF.

The rearrangement joins TRBV4-1 to TRBJ1-2; D gene uncertain. This CDR3 is 15 amino acids long. The germline V gene has CDR1 MGHRA and CDR2 YSYEKL. Trimming shortened V by 0 bases and J by 4 bases, and 12 bases separated the two germline ends. This CDR3 is CASSQERPGIYGYTF. CDR3 nucleotides: TGCGCCAGCAGCCAAGAACGACCGGGGATCTATGGCTACACCTTC.

The CDR3 DNA reads TGTGCCAGCAGCTTAGCCCTATTAAAGGTGTTCTTC. Amino acids: CASSLALLKVFF. The chain employs TRBV7-9 and TRBJ2-1; the D is unclear. Germline V gene sequence: CDR1 SEHNR, CDR2 FQNEAQ (reference sequence). This CDR3 contains 12 residues. V was shortened by 0 bases and J by 15 bases, with 12 bases between the two germline ends.

V gene TRBV6-6 combines with J gene TRBJ2-7; 7 nucleotides agree with TRBD1. In germline, CDR1 is MNHNY, CDR2 SVGAGI (reference sequence). This CDR3 is 13 amino acids long. With 8 bases clipped from V and 2 bases from J, the junction kept 6 bases outside the gene matches. The CDR3 DNA is TGTGCCAGCTTAGCCGGGACAGCCTACGAGCAGTACTTC. Encoded protein: CASLAGTAYEQYF.

A single count supports this clone. The chain couples TRBV2 to TRBJ1-5; a possible D gene is TRBD1 (5 bases). V lost 6 bases to trimming and J lost 0 bases, with 12 bases between them. This CDR3 comprises 15 residues. Germline CDR1 SNHLY, CDR2 FYNNEI. The CDR3 DNA reads TGTGCCAGCAGGGAACAGGCTCATAGCAATCAGCCCCAGCATTTT. This translates into CASREQAHSNQPQHF.

The rearrangement uses TRBV18 and TRBJ2-2, with unresolved D. The CDR3 has 15 amino acids. With 5 bases removed from V and 0 bases from J, the gap between germline ends came to 10 bases. Germline CDR1 KGHSH, CDR2 LQKENI. As DNA, the CDR3 is TGTGCCAGCTCATTCCGGGCCTCGAACACCGGGGAGCTGTTTTTT. This encodes CASSFRASNTGELFF.

This clone has more than one count but fewer than ten. The chain joins TRBV4-2 to TRBJ1-2; 8 bases are shared with TRBD1. V lost 3 bases and J lost 8; bases outside the gene matches: 8. Germline V gene sequence: CDR1 LGHNA, CDR2 YNFKEQ. The CDR3 is 14 amino acids. The CDR3 reads CASSQNRGAVGYTF. The CDR3 DNA reads as TGTGCCAGCAGCCAGAACAGGGGGGCTGTAGGCTACACCTTC.

The rearrangement links TRBV5-3 to TRBJ2-3, with 12 bases matching TRBD1. TRBV5-3 is recorded as an ORF, its role being uncertain. V lost 4 bases to trimming and J lost 2 bases; unmatched junction nucleotides: 14. The CDR3 totals 19 residues. CDR3 coding DNA: TGTGCCAGAAGCGGCTCACCCCGGGACAGGGGGCTTGTCACAGATACGCAGTATTTT. It translates to CARSGSPRDRGLVTDTQYF.

Here the CDR3 DNA reads TGTGCCAGCAGCGCGGACGGGAGGGACCAGTACTTC. Protein product: CASSADGRDQYF. The chain employs TRBV7-9 and TRBJ2-5; TRBD2 matches at 8 bases. Trimming removed 5 bases from V and 10 bases from J; junction bases left unmatched: 6. Germline V gene data show CDR1 as SEHNR and CDR2 as FQNEAQ (reference sequence). This CDR3 region has 12 residues.

This clone occurred a few times. The rearrangement joins TRBV7-2 to TRBJ1-5; no clear D gene. The CDR3 length is 15 residues. Trimming took off 1 base at V and 3 bases at J, with 10 bases between the two ends. CDR1 and CDR2 (germline): SGHTA, FQGNSA. CDR3 residues: CASSLEGRNNQPQHF. CDR3 coding DNA: TGTGCCAGCAGCTTAGAGGGCCGTAACAATCAGCCCCAGCATTTT.

The J gene is TRBJ2-7, the V gene TRBV6-5; D unresolved. V gave up 0 bases and J gave up 5 bases, with 11 bases separating them. The CDR3 is made up of 14 amino acids. Germline CDR1 and CDR2: MNHEY and SVGAGI. The CDR3 nucleotides are TGTGCCAGCAGTTACTCGACACGGCACCACGAGCAGTACTTC. Its protein product is CASSYSTRHHEQYF.

This chain links TRBV6-1 with TRBJ1-1; 7 bases line up with TRBD1. Germline V CDR1 and CDR2: MNHNS, SASEGT. The CDR3 runs 14 residues. J was trimmed by 11 bases and V by 3 bases; bases with no gene match: 12. The CDR3 DNA sequence: TGTGCCAGCAGTGAGCCTCCGGGACAGTTCGCGGCTTTCTTT. This encodes CASSEPPGQFAAFF.

This clone is categorized as medium-sized. The chain is built from TRBV7-3 and TRBJ2-2; possibly TRBD1 for D (5 bases). Trimming stripped 6 bases from V and 5 bases from J, with 13 bases between. Germline-derived CDR1 and CDR2 are SGHTA and FQGTGA. CDR3 length equals 14 residues. The CDR3 loop reads CASRPPGSTGELFF. The CDR3 bases are TGTGCCAGCAGGCCCCCAGGGTCGACCGGGGAGCTGTTTTTT.

V usage is TRBV10-3 and J usage is TRBJ2-3; the match to TRBD2 covers 12 bases. The junction had 9 bases not matched to a gene; V was cut back by 4 bases and J by 7 bases. CDR1 ENHRY and CDR2 SYGVKD come from the germline V gene. The CDR3 covers 16 residues. CDR3 DNA sequence: TGTGCCATCAGTGCAGCTAGCGGGGGGGCAAGGAATACGCAGTATTTT. As protein: CAISAASGGARNTQYF.